This T cell receptor beta chain was captured in a study of graft-versus-host responses after intestinal transplantation. About the study: Induction using anti-thymocyte globulin, followed by tacrolimus and steroids for approximately three years, was given to all recipients. Study-wide results and caveats: Recipient marrow showed GvH clones, some seen first in ileum or blood.

Libraries were prepared by immunoSEQ multiplex PCR; TCRdb keeps only in-frame clonotypes and omits some of them. The table records fewer than 10,000 clones, under 85% of them present only once. In this sample, this clone turned up a few times. Its antigen is unidentified. Intraepithelial and lamina propria lymphocytes were freed from processed graft tissue. This receptor was obtained from a human patient who received an intestinal transplant, so some T cells may come from the graft donor. The starting material was ileum tissue, obtained 500 to 550 days after intestinal transplant.

The CDR3 spells CASSQAGNTIYF. The CDR3 DNA reads TGCGCCAGCAGCCAAGCTGGAAACACCATATATTTT. The rearrangement uses TRBV4-1 and TRBJ1-3; D is unresolved. Per germline, CDR1 MGHRA and CDR2 YSYEKL. V lost 1 base, J lost 2 bases, and 0 bases lay in between. This CDR3 has 12 residues.